Shown below are 24 T cell receptor beta chains from a single sample sequenced in a study of patients and donors after allogeneic stem cell transplantation. TCRdb called the RT-PCR reads again in MiXCR, with one record for every CDR3 protein. Among 200,000 to 250,000 distinct CDR3 sequences listed, 13% to 15% were seen once. Sequenced: blood, either unsorted or a sorted T cell fraction (not recorded which). The source is a human donor who was either an allogeneic HSCT recipient or a stem cell or donor lymphocyte infusion donor (not recorded which). It is not recorded whose cells these are; they may come from a transplant donor.

The rearrangement uses TRBV12-3 or TRBV12-4 and TRBJ1-3; TRBD1 matches 7 bases. The length of the CDR3 is 15 residues. The junction had 12 bases not matched to a gene; V was cut back by 7 bases and J by 6 bases. DNA for the CDR3: TGTGCCAGCACCTGGCCACAGGGGAAAATAAACACCATATATTTT. Residues: CASTWPQGKINTIYF.

The chain couples TRBV2 to TRBJ2-2, with D possibly matching TRBD2 (6 bases). The CDR3 has 15 residues. Trimming removed 4 bases at V and 1 base at J, with 10 bases between. Germline CDR1 SNHLY, CDR2 FYNNEI. Written as DNA, the CDR3 is TGTGCCAGCAGTGTTGTGGGAGGGAACACCGGGGAGCTGTTTTTT. Translated: CASSVVGGNTGELFF. The full variable domain, in which reference TRBV2 and TRBJ2-2 provide the parts outside the CDR3, is EPEVTQTPSHQVTQMGQEVILRCVPISNHLYFYWYRQILGQKVEFLVSFYNNEISEKSEIFDDQFSVERPDGSNFTLKIRSTKLEDSAMYFCASSVVGGNTGELFFGEGSRLTVL.

Only a few counts were recorded for this clonotype. J is TRBJ1-2 and V is TRBV28; tentative D call: TRBD1 (5 bases). The germline gives CDR1 MDHEN, CDR2 SYDVKM. The V end was cut by 7 bases, the J end by 4 bases, with 16 bases between. There are 14 residues in the CDR3. The DNA for the CDR3 is TGTGCCAGCACGTGGGGCCGTGGAGTCTATGGCTACACCTTC. Protein sequence: CASTWGRGVYGYTF.

The table lists this clonotype with a few counts. The chain combines TRBV7-6 with TRBJ2-5, with D possibly being TRBD2 (6 bases). V gave up 2 bases and J gave up 6 bases, with 10 bases separating them. The CDR3 is made up of 13 amino acids. Germline CDR1 reads SGHVS; CDR2 reads FNYEAQ. DNA of the CDR3: TGTGCCAGCAGCTTACCTGGAGGGCAGACCCAGTACTTC. Amino acids: CASSLPGGQTQYF.

This clonotype was seen many times. This chain links TRBV11-3 with TRBJ2-2; 10 nucleotides match TRBD2. Germline CDR1 and CDR2: SGHNT and YENEEA. The CDR3 covers 14 residues. V dropped 5 bases and J dropped 7; count of bases not matched to a gene: 4. CDR3 nucleotides: TGTGCCAGCAGCCTAGCGGGAGAGGTCGGGGAGCTGTTTTTT. Its protein product is CASSLAGEVGELFF.

This chain links TRBV21-1 with TRBJ2-7; the D call of TRBD1 is as the table states it, not checked on the DNA. TRBV21-1 is designated a pseudogene. The CDR3 spans 15 residues. Written as DNA, the CDR3 is TGTGCCAGCAGCAAAGGGGACGGATTGCTCTACGAGCAGTACTTC. This codes for CASSKGDGLLYEQYF.

This clonotype turned up a few times. V usage is TRBV12-3 or TRBV12-4 and J usage is TRBJ1-3; weak D call: TRBD1 (6 bases). The CDR3 is 16 residues long. With 5 bases removed from V and 4 bases from J, the gap between germline ends came to 18 bases. The CDR3 sequence: CASSGAGAVGGNTIYF. The CDR3 region has the DNA TGTGCCAGCAGTGGGGCAGGGGCGGTAGGCGGAAACACCATATATTTT.

The chain couples TRBV7-6 to TRBJ2-7; tentatively, D is TRBD2 (5 bases). Germline assignment: CDR1 SGHVS and CDR2 FNYEAQ. The CDR3 length is 13 residues. Between the trimmed V and J ends, which lost 5 bases and 4 bases, there was a span of 12 bases. In nucleotides, the CDR3 is TGTGCCAGCAGCCCGCGGACTCGTTACGAGCAGTACTTC. Amino acid sequence: CASSPRTRYEQYF. Combining the CDR3 with reference TRBV7-6 and TRBJ2-7 gives the whole variable domain GAGVSQSPRYKVTKRGQDVALRCDPISGHVSLYWYRQALGQGPEFLTYFNYEAQQDKSGLPNDRFSAERPEGSISTLTIQRTEQRDSAMYRCASSPRTRYEQYFGPGTRLTVT.

This chain connects TRBV13 to TRBJ2-7, with 7 bases identical to TRBD1. Unmatched junction bases numbered 11, after V lost 1 base and J lost 5 bases. CDR1 is PRHDT, CDR2 FYEKMQ, per germline (reference sequence). This CDR3 contains 16 residues. The CDR3: CASSLDGRGPENEQYF. The CDR3 nucleotides read TGTGCCAGCAGCTTAGATGGTAGGGGGCCCGAAAACGAGCAGTACTTC. The full variable domain, its missing parts supplied by reference TRBV13 and TRBJ2-7, is AAGVIQSPRHLIKEKRETATLKCYPIPRHDTVYWYQQGPGQDPQFLISFYEKMQSDKGSIPDRFSAQQFSDYHSELNMSSLELGDSALYFCASSLDGRGPENEQYFGPGTRLTVT.

This clonotype has at least ten counts. This chain connects TRBV29-1 to TRBJ2-7; D is possibly TRBD2 (5 bases). The CDR3 covers 12 residues. V lost 7 bases to trimming and J lost 2 bases, with 12 bases between them. CDR1 is SQVTM and CDR2 is ANQGSEA in the germline V gene. The CDR3 bases are TGCAGCGCTCGGGCGGGTCCCTACGAGCAGTACTTC. Protein: CSARAGPYEQYF.

The chain is built from TRBV20-1 and TRBJ1-3; TRBD1 might be the D (5 bases). Germline V gene sequence: CDR1 DFQATT, CDR2 SNEGSKA (reference sequence). The CDR3 has 12 amino acids. V was shortened by 1 base and J by 8 bases, with 9 bases between the two germline ends. The chain's CDR3 is CSARVGGDTIYF. DNA of the CDR3: TGCAGTGCTAGAGTGGGGGGGGACACCATATATTTT.

This clonotype was seen more than once but under ten times. The chain couples TRBV20-1 to TRBJ1-5; 9 nucleotides agree with TRBD1. The CDR3 has 16 residues. Looked up from germline, CDR1 is DFQATT and CDR2 is SNEGSKA (reference sequence). Trimming cost V 3 bases and J 1 base; bases outside gene matches: 7. CDR3 sequence reads: CSARTGQGTSNQPQHF. The CDR3 DNA reads TGCAGTGCTAGGACGGGACAGGGAACGAGCAATCAGCCCCAGCATTTT.

This clonotype was seen once. This may be a read error: a much more frequent sequence differs by one nucleotide. V is TRBV12-3 or TRBV12-4 and J is TRBJ1-5, with D tentatively TRBD1 (6 bases). The CDR3 has 17 amino acids. CDR3 sequence: CASCLSLGGRSNQPQHF. The CDR3, as DNA: TGTGCCAGCTGTTTATCGCTCGGGGGCAGGAGCAATCAGCCCCAGCATTTT.

The chain joins TRBV20-1 to TRBJ2-1; TRBD2 aligns across 9 bases. Germline V gene data show CDR1 as DFQATT and CDR2 as SNEGSKA (reference sequence). With 7 bases clipped from V and 7 bases from J, the junction kept 14 bases outside the gene matches. The CDR3 is 15 amino acids. The CDR3 loop reads CSGLEGGRADNEQFF. The CDR3 nucleotides are TGCAGTGGCCTTGAAGGCGGGAGGGCCGATAATGAGCAGTTCTTC.

This clonotype has only a few counts. This chain uses TRBV11-2 with TRBJ2-4, with unresolved D. CDR3 length: 15 residues. Between the trimmed V and J ends, which lost 0 bases and 0 bases, there was a span of 6 bases. CDR1 and CDR2 from the germline V gene are SGHAT and FQNNGV. CDR3 amino acids: CASSLEPRAKNIQYF. The CDR3 DNA follows: TGTGCCAGCAGCTTAGAGCCGCGAGCCAAAAACATTCAGTACTTC.

The chain's CDR3 is CASSIDHNSYEQYF. CDR3 in DNA: TGTGCCAGTAGTATAGATCACAACTCCTACGAGCAGTACTTC. The genes are TRBV19 and TRBJ2-7; D is uncertain. In germline, CDR1 is LNHDA, CDR2 SQIVND (reference sequence). V lost 0 bases, J lost 0 bases, and 6 bases lay in between. The CDR3 is 14 residues long.

The rearrangement links TRBV7-6 to TRBJ2-5; 7 nucleotides line up with TRBD2. V shed 6 bases, J shed 1 base, and the junction held 5 bases outside the gene matches. Germline assignment: CDR1 SGHVS and CDR2 FNYEAQ. CDR3 length equals 14 residues. The CDR3 sequence: CASRGGGSQETQYF. In DNA form, the CDR3 reads TGTGCCAGCAGGGGGGGGGGGTCCCAAGAGACCCAGTACTTC.

The chain joins TRBV29-1 to TRBJ2-2, with D perhaps matching TRBD1 (5 bases). Per germline, CDR1 SQVTM and CDR2 ANQGSEA. V lost 6 bases and J 3 bases, leaving 8 bases between the germline ends. The CDR3 is 12 residues long. CDR3 amino acids: CSVLQDTGELFF. The CDR3 nucleotides read TGCAGCGTGCTACAGGACACCGGGGAGCTGTTTTTT.

This clonotype turned up a few times. The chain carries TRBV6-1 and TRBJ1-5; D gene ambiguous. The CDR3 contains 11 residues. V was trimmed by 7 bases and J by 5 bases, leaving 6 bases between them. The V gene's germline CDR1 is MNHNS and CDR2 SASEGT. This CDR3 reads CASNAYQPQHF. CDR3 bases: TGTGCCAGCAACGCCTATCAGCCCCAGCATTTT.

This clonotype has only a few counts. Here the CDR3 reads CASSIGGGDQPQHF. The CDR3 coding sequence is TGTGCCAGCAGTATAGGTGGGGGGGATCAGCCCCAGCATTTT. The chain has TRBV12-3 or TRBV12-4 and TRBJ1-5, with a tentative D call TRBD1 (5 bases). Between the trimmed V and J ends, which lost 5 bases and 5 bases, there was a span of 13 bases. The CDR3 runs to 14 residues.

This clonotype turned up a few times. The V gene is TRBV11-3, the J gene TRBJ1-3; D is ambiguous. V lost 2 bases and J lost 1, with 3 bases in between. The germline V gene encodes CDR1 SGHNT and CDR2 YENEEA. The CDR3 runs 13 residues. The CDR3 reads CASSLRSGNTIYF. DNA of the CDR3: TGTGCCAGCAGCTTAAGGTCTGGAAACACCATATATTTT.

This clonotype showed up just a few times. The rearrangement links TRBV2 to TRBJ2-1, with TRBD1 matching over 7 bases. The CDR3 contains 14 residues. V shed 7 bases and J 10 bases; nucleotides not matched to a gene: 13. Per the germline V gene, CDR1 is SNHLY and CDR2 is FYNNEI. The CDR3 reads CASTDKTGWGEQFF. The DNA of the CDR3 is TGTGCCAGCACCGATAAGACAGGGTGGGGAGAGCAGTTCTTC.

Ten or more counts support this clonotype. This sequence joins TRBV5-1 and TRBJ2-3, with no clear D. There are 14 residues in the CDR3. CDR1 is SGHRS, CDR2 YFSETQ, per germline. Trimming took 0 bases from V and 2 from J, leaving 7 bases between them. CDR3 in DNA: TGCGCCAGCAGCTTGGGTACCTACACAGATACGCAGTATTTT. Its protein is CASSLGTYTDTQYF.

This clonotype came up a few times. The chain's CDR3 is CASSLDRLSDTQYF. The CDR3 DNA reads TGTGCCAGCAGCCTGGACAGGCTTTCAGATACGCAGTATTTT. This rearrangement joins TRBV7-3 to TRBJ2-3; 7 nucleotides line up with TRBD1. J lost 4 bases, V lost 5 bases, and 6 bases had no gene match. This CDR3 is 14 amino acids long. Germline CDR1 reads SGHTA; CDR2 reads FQGTGA.